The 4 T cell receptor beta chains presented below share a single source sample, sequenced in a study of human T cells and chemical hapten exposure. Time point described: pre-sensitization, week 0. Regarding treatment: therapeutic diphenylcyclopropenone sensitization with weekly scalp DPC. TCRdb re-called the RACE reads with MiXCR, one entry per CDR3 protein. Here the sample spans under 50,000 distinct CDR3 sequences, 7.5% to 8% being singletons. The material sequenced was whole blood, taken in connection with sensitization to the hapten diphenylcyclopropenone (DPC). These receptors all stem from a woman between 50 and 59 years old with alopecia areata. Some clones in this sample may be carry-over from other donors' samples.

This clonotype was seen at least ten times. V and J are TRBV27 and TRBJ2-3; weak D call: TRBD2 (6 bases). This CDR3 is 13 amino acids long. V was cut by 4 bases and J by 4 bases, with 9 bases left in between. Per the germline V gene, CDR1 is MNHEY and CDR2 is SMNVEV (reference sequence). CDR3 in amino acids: CASSWEAADTQYF. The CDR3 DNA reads TGTGCCAGCAGTTGGGAGGCGGCAGATACGCAGTATTTT.

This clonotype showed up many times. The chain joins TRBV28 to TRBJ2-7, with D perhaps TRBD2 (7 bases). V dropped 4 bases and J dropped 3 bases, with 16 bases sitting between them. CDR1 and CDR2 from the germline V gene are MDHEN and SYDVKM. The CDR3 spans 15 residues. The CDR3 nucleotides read TGTGCCAGCAGTTCCGGAGGGGGGGCAAACTACGAGCAGTACTTC. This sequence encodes CASSSGGGANYEQYF. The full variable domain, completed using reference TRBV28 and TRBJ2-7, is DVKVTQSSRYLVKRTGEKVFLECVQDMDHENMFWYRQDPGLGLRLIYFSYDVKMKEKGDIPEGYSVSREKKERFSLILESASTNQTSMYLCASSSGGGANYEQYFGPGTRLTVT.

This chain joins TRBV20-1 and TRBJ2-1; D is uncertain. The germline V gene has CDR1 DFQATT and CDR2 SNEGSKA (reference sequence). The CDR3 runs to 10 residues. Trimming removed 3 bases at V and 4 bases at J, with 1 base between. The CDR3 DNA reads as TGCAGTGCTAGTTACAATGAGCAGTTCTTC. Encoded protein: CSASYNEQFF.

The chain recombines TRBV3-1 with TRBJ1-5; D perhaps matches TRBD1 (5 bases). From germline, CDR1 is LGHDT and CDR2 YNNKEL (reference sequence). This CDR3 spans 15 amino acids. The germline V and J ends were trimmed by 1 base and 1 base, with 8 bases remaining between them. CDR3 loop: CASSQGTQSNQPQHF. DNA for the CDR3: TGTGCCAGCAGCCAAGGGACACAGAGCAATCAGCCCCAGCATTTT. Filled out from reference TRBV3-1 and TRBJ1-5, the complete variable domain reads DTAVSQTPKYLVTQMGNDKSIKCEQNLGHDTMYWYKQDSKKFLKIMFSYNNKELIINETVPNRFSPKSPDKAHLNLHINSLELGDSAVYFCASSQGTQSNQPQHFGDGTRLSIL.